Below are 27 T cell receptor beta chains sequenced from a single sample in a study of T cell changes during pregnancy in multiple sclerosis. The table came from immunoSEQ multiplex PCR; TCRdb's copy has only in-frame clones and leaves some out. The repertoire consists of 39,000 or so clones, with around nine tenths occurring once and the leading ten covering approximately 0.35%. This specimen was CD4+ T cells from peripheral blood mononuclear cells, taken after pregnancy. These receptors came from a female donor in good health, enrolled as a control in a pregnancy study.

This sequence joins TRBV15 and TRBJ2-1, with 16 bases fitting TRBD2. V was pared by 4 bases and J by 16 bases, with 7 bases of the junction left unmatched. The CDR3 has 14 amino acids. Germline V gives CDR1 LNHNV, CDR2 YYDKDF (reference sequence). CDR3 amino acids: CATSTGTSGGAPFF. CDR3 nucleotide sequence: TGTGCCACCAGCACCGGGACTAGCGGGGGGGCCCCCTTCTTC.

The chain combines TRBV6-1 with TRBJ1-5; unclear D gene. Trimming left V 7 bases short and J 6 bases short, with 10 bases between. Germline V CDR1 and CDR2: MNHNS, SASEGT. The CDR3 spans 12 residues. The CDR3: CASTSSGQPQHF. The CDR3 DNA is TGTGCCAGCACGTCGAGCGGTCAGCCCCAGCATTTT.

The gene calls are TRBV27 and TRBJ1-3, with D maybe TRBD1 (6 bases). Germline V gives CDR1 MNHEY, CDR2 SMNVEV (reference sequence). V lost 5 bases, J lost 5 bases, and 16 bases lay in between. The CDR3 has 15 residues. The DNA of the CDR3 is TGTGCCAGCAGTCCCGGGGGGGCGTTGAGAAACACCATATATTTT. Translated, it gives CASSPGGALRNTIYF.

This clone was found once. The CDR3 loop reads CASSFFGEQYF. The CDR3 DNA reads as TGTGCCAGCAGCTTTTTCGGGGAGCAGTACTTC. The chain recombines TRBV5-4 with TRBJ2-7; D gene unclear. The CDR3 has 11 residues. Germline-derived CDR1 and CDR2 are SGHNT and YYREEE (reference sequence). V was clipped by 2 bases and J by 7 bases, with 7 bases between them.

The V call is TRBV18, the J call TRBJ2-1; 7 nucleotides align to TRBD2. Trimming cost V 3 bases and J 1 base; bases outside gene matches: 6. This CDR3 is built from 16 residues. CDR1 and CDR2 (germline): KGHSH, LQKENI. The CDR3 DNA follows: TGTGCCAGCTCACCCCCACTAGCGTCGTCCTACAATGAGCAGTTCTTC. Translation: CASSPPLASSYNEQFF.

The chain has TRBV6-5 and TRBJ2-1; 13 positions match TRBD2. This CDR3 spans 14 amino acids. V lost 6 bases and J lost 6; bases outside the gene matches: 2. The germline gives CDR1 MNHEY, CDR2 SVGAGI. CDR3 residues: CASSGLAGANEQFF. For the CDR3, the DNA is TGTGCCAGCAGCGGACTAGCGGGGGCCAATGAGCAGTTCTTC.

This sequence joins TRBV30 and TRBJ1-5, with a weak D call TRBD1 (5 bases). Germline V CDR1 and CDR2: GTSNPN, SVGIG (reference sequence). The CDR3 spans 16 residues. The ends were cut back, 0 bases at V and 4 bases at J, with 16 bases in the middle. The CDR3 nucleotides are TGTGCCTGGAGTGTACTTGGCAGGGCCAGAAATCAGCCCCAGCATTTT. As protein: CAWSVLGRARNQPQHF.

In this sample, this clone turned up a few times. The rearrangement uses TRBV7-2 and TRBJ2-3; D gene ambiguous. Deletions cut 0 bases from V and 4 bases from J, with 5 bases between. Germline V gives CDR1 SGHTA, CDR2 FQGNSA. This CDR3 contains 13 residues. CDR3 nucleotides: TGTGCCAGCAGCTTAGCCGGTGCAGATACGCAGTATTTT. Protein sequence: CASSLAGADTQYF.

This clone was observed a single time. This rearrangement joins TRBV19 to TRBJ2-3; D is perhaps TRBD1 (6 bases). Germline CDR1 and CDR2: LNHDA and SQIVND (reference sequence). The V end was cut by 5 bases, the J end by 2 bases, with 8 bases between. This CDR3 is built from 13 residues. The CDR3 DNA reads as TGTGCCAGTAGTGGACAGCTCACAGATACGCAGTATTTT. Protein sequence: CASSGQLTDTQYF.

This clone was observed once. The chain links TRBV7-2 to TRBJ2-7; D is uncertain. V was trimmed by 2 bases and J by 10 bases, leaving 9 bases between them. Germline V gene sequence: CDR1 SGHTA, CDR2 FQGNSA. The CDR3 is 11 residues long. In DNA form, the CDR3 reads TGTGCCAGCAGCTTATCGTCTTTCCAGTACTTC. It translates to CASSLSSFQYF. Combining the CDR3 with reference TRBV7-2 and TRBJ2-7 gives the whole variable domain GAGVSQSPSNKVTEKGKDVELRCDPISGHTALYWYRQSLGQGLEFLIYFQGNSAPDKSGLPSDRFSAERTGGSVSTLTIQRTQQEDSAVYLCASSLSSFQYFGPGTRLTVT.

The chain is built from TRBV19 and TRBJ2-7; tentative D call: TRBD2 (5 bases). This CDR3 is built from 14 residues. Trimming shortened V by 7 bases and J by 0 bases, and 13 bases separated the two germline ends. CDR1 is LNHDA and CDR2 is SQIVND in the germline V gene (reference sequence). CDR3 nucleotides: TGTGCCAGTACCGACGCGAGGGTCTCCTACGAGCAGTACTTC. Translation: CASTDARVSYEQYF.

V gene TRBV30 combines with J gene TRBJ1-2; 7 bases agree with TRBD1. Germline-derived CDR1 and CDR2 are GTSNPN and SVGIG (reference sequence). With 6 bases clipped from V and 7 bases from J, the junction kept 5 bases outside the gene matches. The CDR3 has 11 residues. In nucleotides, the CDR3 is TGTGCCTGCTCGACAGGGATTGGCTACACCTTC. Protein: CACSTGIGYTF.

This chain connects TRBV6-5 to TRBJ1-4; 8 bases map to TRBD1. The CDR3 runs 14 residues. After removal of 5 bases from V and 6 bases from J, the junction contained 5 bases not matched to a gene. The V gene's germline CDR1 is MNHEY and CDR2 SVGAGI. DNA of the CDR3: TGTGCCAGCAGTAATACAGGGGGTGATGAAAAACTGTTTTTT. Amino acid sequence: CASSNTGGDEKLFF.

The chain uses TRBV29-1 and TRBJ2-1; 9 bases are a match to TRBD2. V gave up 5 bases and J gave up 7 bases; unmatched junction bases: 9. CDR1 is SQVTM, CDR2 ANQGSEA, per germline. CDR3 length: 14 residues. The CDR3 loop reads CSVSSGSGANEQFF. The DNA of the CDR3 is TGCAGCGTTAGTAGCGGGAGTGGTGCGAATGAGCAGTTCTTC.

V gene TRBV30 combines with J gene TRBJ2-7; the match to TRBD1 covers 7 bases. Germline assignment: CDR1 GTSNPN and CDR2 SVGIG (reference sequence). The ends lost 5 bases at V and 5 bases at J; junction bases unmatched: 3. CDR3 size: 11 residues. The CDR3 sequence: CAWDRVHEQYF. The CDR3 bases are TGTGCCTGGGACAGGGTCCACGAGCAGTACTTC.

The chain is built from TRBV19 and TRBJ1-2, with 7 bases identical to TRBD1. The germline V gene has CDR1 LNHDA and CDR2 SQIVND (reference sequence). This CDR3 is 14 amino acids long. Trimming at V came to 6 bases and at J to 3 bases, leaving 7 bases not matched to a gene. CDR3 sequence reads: CASSRDRADYGYTF. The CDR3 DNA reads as TGTGCCAGTAGCCGAGACAGGGCGGACTATGGCTACACCTTC.

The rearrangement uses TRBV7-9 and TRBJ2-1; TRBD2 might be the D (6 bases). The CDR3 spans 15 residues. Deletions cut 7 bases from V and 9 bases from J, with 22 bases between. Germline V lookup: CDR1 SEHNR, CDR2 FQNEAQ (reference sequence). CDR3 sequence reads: CASNAGTPSMAEQFF. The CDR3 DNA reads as TGTGCCAGCAACGCCGGGACTCCATCCATGGCTGAGCAGTTCTTC.

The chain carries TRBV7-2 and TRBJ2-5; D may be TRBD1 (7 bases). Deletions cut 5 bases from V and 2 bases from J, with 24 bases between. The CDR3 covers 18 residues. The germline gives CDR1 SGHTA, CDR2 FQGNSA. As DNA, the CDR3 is TGTGCCAGCAGCCCGATAGCCGCACGGACAGGAGGGCAAGAGACCCAGTACTTC. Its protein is CASSPIAARTGGQETQYF. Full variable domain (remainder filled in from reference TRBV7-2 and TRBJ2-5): GAGVSQSPSNKVTEKGKDVELRCDPISGHTALYWYRQSLGQGLEFLIYFQGNSAPDKSGLPSDRFSAERTGGSVSTLTIQRTQQEDSAVYLCASSPIAARTGGQETQYFGPGTRLLVL.

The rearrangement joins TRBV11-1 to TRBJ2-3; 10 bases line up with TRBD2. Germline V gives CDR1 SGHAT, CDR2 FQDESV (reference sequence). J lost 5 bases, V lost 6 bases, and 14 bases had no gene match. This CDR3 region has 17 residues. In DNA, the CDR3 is TGTGCCAGCAGTCACCGAGCGGGAGGGCTAGCTGGAGATACGCAGTATTTT. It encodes CASSHRAGGLAGDTQYF.

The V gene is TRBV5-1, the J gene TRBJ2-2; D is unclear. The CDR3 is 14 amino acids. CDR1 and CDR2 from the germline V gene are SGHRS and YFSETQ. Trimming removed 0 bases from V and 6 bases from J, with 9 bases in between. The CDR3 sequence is CASSLGQNAGELFF. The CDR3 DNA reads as TGCGCCAGCAGCTTGGGACAAAATGCCGGGGAGCTGTTTTTT. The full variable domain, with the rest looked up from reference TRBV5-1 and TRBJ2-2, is KAGVTQTPRYLIKTRGQQVTLSCSPISGHRSVSWYQQTPGQGLQFLFEYFSETQRNKGNFPGRFSGRQFSNSRSEMNVSTLELGDSALYLCASSLGQNAGELFFGEGSRLTVL.

CDR3 loop: CASEGPMNTEAFF. Written as DNA, the CDR3 is TGTGCCAGCGAGGGCCCCATGAACACTGAAGCTTTCTTT. The genes are TRBV7-2 and TRBJ1-1; D gene ambiguous. CDR3 length: 13 amino acids. Germline V gene sequence: CDR1 SGHTA, CDR2 FQGNSA. V was trimmed by 8 bases and J by 0 bases, leaving 10 bases between them.

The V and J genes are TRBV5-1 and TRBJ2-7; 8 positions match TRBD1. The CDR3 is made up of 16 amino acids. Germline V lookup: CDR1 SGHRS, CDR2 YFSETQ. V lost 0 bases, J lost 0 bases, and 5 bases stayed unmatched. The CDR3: CASSLGGQESSYEQYF. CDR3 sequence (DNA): TGCGCCAGCAGCTTGGGGGGACAGGAAAGCTCCTACGAGCAGTACTTC.

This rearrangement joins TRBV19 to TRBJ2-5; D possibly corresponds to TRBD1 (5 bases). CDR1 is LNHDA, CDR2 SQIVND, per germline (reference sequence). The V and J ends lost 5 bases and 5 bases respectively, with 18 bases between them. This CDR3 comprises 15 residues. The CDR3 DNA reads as TGTGCCAGTAGTCCAAACGCAGGGAATTCGGAGACCCAGTACTTC. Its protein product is CASSPNAGNSETQYF. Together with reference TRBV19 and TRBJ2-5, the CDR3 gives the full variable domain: DGGITQSPKYLFRKEGQNVTLSCEQNLNHDAMYWYRQDPGQGLRLIYYSQIVNDFQKGDIAEGYSVSREKKESFPLTVTSAQKNPTAFYLCASSPNAGNSETQYFGPGTRLLVL.

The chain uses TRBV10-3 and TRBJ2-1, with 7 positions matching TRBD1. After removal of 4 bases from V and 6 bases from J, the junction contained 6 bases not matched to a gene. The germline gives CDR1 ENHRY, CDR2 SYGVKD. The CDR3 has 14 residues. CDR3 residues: CAISGGTAVNEQFF. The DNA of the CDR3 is TGTGCCATCAGTGGGGGGACAGCGGTCAATGAGCAGTTCTTC.

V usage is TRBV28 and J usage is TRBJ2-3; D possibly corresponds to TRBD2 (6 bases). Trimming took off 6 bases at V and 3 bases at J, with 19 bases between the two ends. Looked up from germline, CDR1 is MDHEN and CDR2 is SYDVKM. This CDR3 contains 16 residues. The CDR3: CASRRSAGGVTDTQYF. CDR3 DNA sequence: TGTGCCAGCAGGCGTAGCGCCGGAGGGGTGACAGATACGCAGTATTTT.

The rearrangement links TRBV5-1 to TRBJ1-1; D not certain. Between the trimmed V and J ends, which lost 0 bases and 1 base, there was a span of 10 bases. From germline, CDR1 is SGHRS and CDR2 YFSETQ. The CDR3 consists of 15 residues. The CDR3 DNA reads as TGCGCCAGCAGCTTGGGTGGAGCGTGGAACACTGAAGCTTTCTTT. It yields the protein CASSLGGAWNTEAFF.

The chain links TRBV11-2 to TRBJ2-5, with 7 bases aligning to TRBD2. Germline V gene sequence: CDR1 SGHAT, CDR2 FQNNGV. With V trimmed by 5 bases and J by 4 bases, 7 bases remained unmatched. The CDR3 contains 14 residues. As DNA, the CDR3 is TGTGCCAGCAGCCCCCCTGGACTAGGAGAGACCCAGTACTTC. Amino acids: CASSPPGLGETQYF.